The T cell receptor beta chain described here comes from a study of cytomegalovirus exposure and HLA in healthy donors. Overall study results and limits: Roughly uniform sequencing depth across donors was assumed, possibly incorrectly. Reportedly, HLA-A and HLA-B alleles of most subjects were accurately predicted from TCR beta. Some V segments (TRBV6-2 and TRBV6-3 among them) were excluded as indistinguishable. In a later analysis, compared with equally common non-associated chains, HLA-associated beta chains were more expanded.

The PCR had 60 Vbeta and 13 Jbeta primers. The protocol was immunoSEQ multiplex PCR, while the TCRdb copy is restricted to in-frame clones and leaves out a portion. The sample contains 200,000 to 250,000 clones, about 70% of which appear only once. Germline-derived CDR1 and CDR2 are LNHDA and SQIVND (reference sequence). V lost 5 bases and J lost 0, with 13 bases in between. This CDR3 contains 15 residues. On this clone itself: Its matching antigen is unknown.

Sequenced sample: PBMCs. The sequence came from a middle-aged man in good health and CMV-seropositive. The chain carries TRBV19 and TRBJ2-5, with D possibly TRBD2 on 5 matching bases. The CDR3 sequence: CASSLPGENQETQYF. Written as DNA, the CDR3 is TGTGCCAGTAGTCTGCCCGGGGAAAACCAAGAGACCCAGTACTTC.